The 9 T cell receptor beta chains presented below share a single source sample, sequenced in a study of blood T cell repertoires in COVID-19. Only in-frame clones appear in the TCRdb table, and some are missing; sequencing was by immunoSEQ multiplex PCR. This table has about 64,000 clones, roughly 88% appearing once. The sequencing input was peripheral blood. Source of these receptors: a human donor in a cohort sampled during active COVID-19.

The rearrangement links TRBV27 to TRBJ2-7; D remains ambiguous. CDR3 size: 13 residues. Germline CDR1 and CDR2: MNHEY and SMNVEV (reference sequence). V lost 2 bases, J lost 3 bases, and 8 bases lay in between. In DNA form, the CDR3 reads TGTGCCAGCAGTTTAGGCCCCAACTACGAGCAGTACTTC. Its translation is CASSLGPNYEQYF.

V and J are TRBV5-4 and TRBJ2-1, with TRBD1 as a possible D gene (6 bases). V lost 5 bases and J 5 bases, leaving 17 bases between the germline ends. The CDR3 spans 15 residues. Germline V lookup: CDR1 SGHNT, CDR2 YYREEE (reference sequence). CDR3 DNA sequence: TGTGCCAGCAGTCACAGGACAGCAATTAACAATGAGCAGTTCTTC. The encoded protein is CASSHRTAINNEQFF.

CDR3 sequence: CASSDTSGGPEQFF. The CDR3 DNA follows: TGTGCCAGCAGTGACACTAGCGGGGGGCCTGAGCAGTTCTTC. The chain has TRBV6-4 and TRBJ2-1; the match to TRBD2 covers 12 bases. The CDR3 extends over 14 amino acids. J was trimmed by 9 bases and V by 2 bases; bases with no gene match: 2. Germline V gene lookup returns CDR1 MRHNA and CDR2 SNTAGT.

In nucleotides, the CDR3 is TGCGCCAGCAGCCAAGATGACCGGGGGAGCTCCTATAATTCACCCCTCCACTTT. Translation: CASSQDDRGSSYNSPLHF. The chain carries TRBV4-1 and TRBJ1-6; TRBD1 is a possible D gene (5 bases). V was shortened by 0 bases and J by 0 bases, with 12 bases between the two germline ends. The CDR3 runs 18 residues. CDR1 is MGHRA and CDR2 is YSYEKL in the germline V gene.

This chain links TRBV12-3 or TRBV12-4 with TRBJ1-3; 7 nucleotides align to TRBD1. The CDR3 runs 13 residues. With V trimmed by 6 bases and J by 4 bases, 3 bases remained unmatched. This chain's CDR3 is CASRTGRGNTIYF. DNA of the CDR3: TGTGCCAGCAGGACAGGGCGGGGAAACACCATATATTTT.

This chain joins TRBV3-1 (or the pseudogene TRBV3-2) and TRBJ2-7, with 7 nucleotides matching TRBD2. This CDR3 contains 15 residues. Germline CDR1 is LGHDT and CDR2 is YNNKEL (reference sequence). V was clipped by 0 bases and J by 5 bases; unmatched bases: 7. As DNA, the CDR3 is TGTGCCAGCAGCCAAGATCCGGGGGGAAGGGACGAGCAGTACTTC. This sequence encodes CASSQDPGGRDEQYF.

The chain joins TRBV25-1 to TRBJ2-1, with 8 bases aligning to TRBD2. V dropped 4 bases and J dropped 4; count of bases not matched to a gene: 6. This CDR3 has 15 amino acids. Germline V lookup: CDR1 MGHDK, CDR2 SYGVNS. CDR3 sequence reads: CASSGLAGGYNEQFF. In DNA form, the CDR3 reads TGTGCCAGCAGTGGCCTAGCGGGCGGTTACAATGAGCAGTTCTTC. Together with reference TRBV25-1 and TRBJ2-1, the CDR3 gives the full variable domain: EADIYQTPRYLVIGTGKKITLECSQTMGHDKMYWYQQDPGMELHLIHYSYGVNSTEKGDLSSESTVSRIRTEHFPLTLESARPSHTSQYLCASSGLAGGYNEQFFGPGTRLTVL.

The chain carries TRBV19 and TRBJ1-5, with D perhaps matching TRBD1 (5 bases). V lost 7 bases to trimming and J lost 1 base, with 14 bases between them. The CDR3 runs 15 residues. CDR1 is LNHDA and CDR2 is SQIVND in the germline V gene (reference sequence). The CDR3, as DNA: TGTGCCAGTACGCAGGGTGGGCTGAGCAATCAGCCCCAGCATTTT. Translating it yields CASTQGGLSNQPQHF. The full variable domain, in which reference TRBV19 and TRBJ1-5 provide the parts outside the CDR3, is DGGITQSPKYLFRKEGQNVTLSCEQNLNHDAMYWYRQDPGQGLRLIYYSQIVNDFQKGDIAEGYSVSREKKESFPLTVTSAQKNPTAFYLCASTQGGLSNQPQHFGDGTRLSIL.

This chain joins TRBV5-1 and TRBJ2-1, with 11 bases aligning to TRBD1. Germline V gene data show CDR1 as SGHRS and CDR2 as YFSETQ. Trimming took 2 bases from V and 8 from J; bases not matched to a gene: 6. This CDR3 contains 15 residues. CDR3: CASSLRTGGAYEQFF. Here the CDR3 DNA reads TGCGCCAGCAGCTTAAGGACAGGGGGCGCGTATGAGCAGTTCTTC.